The entry that follows covers one T cell receptor beta chain sequence. This specimen belongs to a study of blood T cell repertoires in COVID-19. On the study more broadly: There were acute and convalescent COVID-19 samples, and they came from the United States, Italy and Spain.

Seattle's enrolled individuals joined amid active infection and were then monitored longitudinally. As originally analysed: Nucleated cell number was recorded as an estimate derived from reference gene primer amplification. TCRdb's table, derived via immunoSEQ multiplex PCR, lists solely in-frame clones and lacks some. V, J and clone size are those of that table, while D and trimming were read from the DNA. The table has tens of thousands of clones, approximately 86% seen once. V gave up 4 bases and J gave up 3 bases, with 10 bases separating them. Germline lookup yields CDR1 SNHLY and CDR2 FYNNEI. The CDR3 extends over 14 amino acids.

The source of this sequence is a woman over 75 with COVID-19, enrolled during active disease. The rearrangement links TRBV2 to TRBJ1-5; perhaps TRBD1 as D (5 bases). The specimen was peripheral blood. The CDR3 coding sequence is TGTGCCAGCAGTGTCCAGGGCTACAATCAGCCCCAGCATTTT. Translating gives CASSVQGYNQPQHF.